The 26 T cell receptor beta chains given below trace back to one sample, sequenced in a study of blood T cell repertoires in COVID-19. Measured with immunoSEQ multiplex PCR; TCRdb has only the in-frame clones, and not every one. The table has 110,000 or so clones, around nine tenths seen once. The sequencing input was peripheral blood. The receptors were sampled from a woman aged 45-59 years with acute or convalescent COVID-19.

The chain employs TRBV27 and TRBJ2-3; 7 bases map to TRBD2. The CDR3 totals 16 residues. The germline V gene has CDR1 MNHEY and CDR2 SMNVEV (reference sequence). V was pared by 5 bases and J by 4 bases, with 12 bases of the junction left unmatched. CDR3 coding DNA: TGTGCCAGCAGTCTTAGCGGGCTTCCCACCCCAGATACGCAGTATTTT. It specifies CASSLSGLPTPDTQYF.

The V gene is TRBV9, the J gene TRBJ2-1, with 10 positions matching TRBD1. V lost 4 bases, J lost 3 bases, and 4 bases stayed unmatched. The CDR3 loop spans 15 amino acids. The germline V gene has CDR1 SGDLS and CDR2 YYNGEE. The CDR3 region has the DNA TGTGCCAGCAGCATAGGACAGGGGGTCTACAATGAGCAGTTCTTC. This codes for CASSIGQGVYNEQFF. The complete variable domain, with remaining parts taken from reference TRBV9 and TRBJ2-1, reads DSGVTQTPKHLITATGQRVTLRCSPRSGDLSVYWYQQSLDQGLQFLIQYYNGEERAKGNILERFSAQQFPDLHSELNLSSLELGDSALYFCASSIGQGVYNEQFFGPGTRLTVL.

The CDR3 sequence: CASSFPGQMNSPLHF. CDR3 DNA sequence: TGTGCCAGTAGTTTCCCGGGACAGATGAATTCACCCCTCCACTTT. J is TRBJ1-6 and V is TRBV19; 7 nucleotides agree with TRBD1. Trimming at V came to 5 bases and at J to 7 bases, leaving 8 bases not matched to a gene. This CDR3 is 15 amino acids long. Germline V gives CDR1 LNHDA, CDR2 SQIVND (reference sequence). The full variable domain, its missing parts supplied by reference TRBV19 and TRBJ1-6, is DGGITQSPKYLFRKEGQNVTLSCEQNLNHDAMYWYRQDPGQGLRLIYYSQIVNDFQKGDIAEGYSVSREKKESFPLTVTSAQKNPTAFYLCASSFPGQMNSPLHFGNGTRLTVT.

For this clone: The identical CDR3 is also encoded by other nucleotide sequences in the sample. The V call is TRBV5-1, the J call TRBJ1-2; TRBD1 might be the D (5 bases). CDR3 length equals 14 residues. V dropped 2 bases and J dropped 2 bases, with 10 bases sitting between them. Germline V lookup: CDR1 SGHRS, CDR2 YFSETQ. The CDR3 DNA is TGCGCCAGCAGCTTTGAAGCAGGGAACTATGGCTACACCTTC. Translating gives CASSFEAGNYGYTF.

The genes are TRBV5-6 and TRBJ1-1; unclear D gene. This CDR3 has 12 residues. CDR1 is SGHDT and CDR2 is YYEEEE in the germline V gene. V was cut by 1 base and J by 10 bases, with 11 bases left in between. The CDR3 loop reads CASSLQNSGAFF. DNA of the CDR3: TGTGCCAGCAGCTTGCAGAACTCGGGAGCTTTCTTT.

This sequence joins TRBV6-2 or TRBV6-3 and TRBJ2-1; D is possibly TRBD2 (6 bases). The CDR3 contains 13 residues. Per the germline V gene, CDR1 is MNHEY and CDR2 is SVGEGT. With 1 base removed from V and 9 bases from J, the gap between germline ends came to 10 bases. The CDR3 coding sequence is TGTGCCAGCAGTTACTTACTAGCAGGTGAGCAGTTCTTC. It is translated as CASSYLLAGEQFF.

This clone was counted between two and nine times. V is TRBV19 and J is TRBJ1-5; D perhaps matches TRBD1 (5 bases). Germline V gene sequence: CDR1 LNHDA, CDR2 SQIVND (reference sequence). The CDR3 length is 14 residues. Trimming removed 3 bases at V and 1 base at J, with 7 bases between. This chain's CDR3 is CASSMGQSNQPQHF. The DNA for the CDR3 is TGTGCCAGTAGTATGGGGCAGAGCAATCAGCCCCAGCATTTT.

The chain uses TRBV7-2 and TRBJ2-1; maybe TRBD1 (5 bases). Germline CDR1 reads SGHTA; CDR2 reads FQGNSA. The CDR3 has 15 residues. Between the trimmed V and J ends, which lost 4 bases and 5 bases, there was a span of 15 bases. The CDR3 DNA follows: TGTGCCAGCAGCTCCCAGGGTCCTTCCGACAATGAGCAGTTCTTC. This codes for CASSSQGPSDNEQFF.

V gene TRBV5-5 combines with J gene TRBJ1-1; 10 bases are shared with TRBD1. Germline V gene sequence: CDR1 SGHKS, CDR2 YYEKEE (reference sequence). The trim removed 0 bases at V and 5 bases at J, leaving 4 bases unmatched. The CDR3 covers 15 residues. The CDR3 nucleotides are TGTGCCAGCAGCTTGGGTGACAGGGGGCTTACTGAAGCTTTCTTT. Amino acid sequence: CASSLGDRGLTEAFF.

V and J are TRBV29-1 and TRBJ1-4; 7 positions match TRBD1. After removal of 6 bases from V and 8 bases from J, the junction contained 3 bases not matched to a gene. Germline V lookup: CDR1 SQVTM, CDR2 ANQGSEA. This CDR3 is built from 11 residues. CDR3 region: CSVGTVEKLFF. In nucleotides, the CDR3 is TGCAGCGTGGGGACAGTAGAAAAACTGTTTTTT.

The chain employs TRBV12-3 or TRBV12-4 and TRBJ1-2; no clear D. The CDR3 totals 12 residues. Trimming took off 5 bases at V and 3 bases at J, with 7 bases between the two ends. The CDR3 sequence: CASSPSYYGYTF. DNA of the CDR3: TGTGCCAGCAGTCCCTCCTACTATGGCTACACCTTC.

The genes are TRBV19 and TRBJ2-3; D may be TRBD2 (6 bases). CDR1 is LNHDA, CDR2 SQIVND, per germline (reference sequence). CDR3 length equals 15 residues. Trimming took off 4 bases at V and 3 bases at J, with 14 bases between the two ends. CDR3 in amino acids: CASSTTSTLTDTQYF. Written as DNA, the CDR3 is TGTGCCAGTAGTACAACTAGCACGTTAACAGATACGCAGTATTTT.

The chain employs TRBV14 and TRBJ1-6, with D unresolved. This CDR3 is built from 14 residues. V lost 2 bases, J lost 7 bases, and 9 bases lay in between. The germline V gene encodes CDR1 SGHDN and CDR2 FVKESK. The CDR3 sequence: CASSQYAENSPLHF. The DNA for the CDR3 is TGTGCCAGCAGCCAATATGCGGAAAATTCACCCCTCCACTTT.

The chain recombines TRBV4-1 with TRBJ2-1; TRBD2 aligns across 9 bases. The ends lost 6 bases at V and 10 bases at J; junction bases unmatched: 13. Germline V gene lookup returns CDR1 MGHRA and CDR2 YSYEKL. The CDR3 length is 15 residues. The CDR3: CASSRRIAGVGEQFF. The CDR3 DNA is TGCGCCAGCAGTCGGAGGATAGCGGGAGTTGGCGAGCAGTTCTTC.

The rearrangement joins TRBV19 to TRBJ2-3; TRBD2 agrees at 10 bases. This CDR3 is 17 amino acids long. The germline V gene has CDR1 LNHDA and CDR2 SQIVND (reference sequence). The J segment lost 1 base and the V segment lost 4 bases, leaving 8 bases of the junction unmatched. The CDR3 nucleotides read TGTGCCAGTAGTACAAGAGGCGGGACTAGCGGCACAGATACGCAGTATTTT. It is translated as CASSTRGGTSGTDTQYF.

The chain employs TRBV6-5 and TRBJ1-1, with D maybe TRBD1 (5 bases). From germline, CDR1 is MNHEY and CDR2 SVGAGI. The V gene lost 0 bases and the J gene lost 4 bases, with 15 bases spanning the gap. This CDR3 region has 16 residues. The CDR3 loop is CASSYSIGMGGTEAFF. The CDR3 DNA reads as TGTGCCAGCAGTTACTCGATTGGGATGGGGGGCACTGAAGCTTTCTTT.

The gene calls are TRBV7-9 and TRBJ2-3, with D perhaps matching TRBD2 (6 bases). Germline-derived CDR1 and CDR2 are SEHNR and FQNEAQ (reference sequence). This CDR3 comprises 16 residues. V shed 6 bases and J shed 2 bases, with 18 bases lying between them. Here the CDR3 DNA reads TGTGCCAGCAGTCGCTTGGAGGGAGATTCCACAGATACGCAGTATTTT. It yields the protein CASSRLEGDSTDTQYF.

This clone is a singleton in its sample. The chain combines TRBV9 with TRBJ2-7, with D tentatively TRBD1 (6 bases). The CDR3 extends over 13 amino acids. CDR1 and CDR2 (germline): SGDLS, YYNGEE. V lost 1 base to trimming and J lost 2 bases, with 7 bases between them. The CDR3 DNA follows: TGTGCCAGCAGCGTAAGGGACACCTACGAGCAGTACTTC. Its translation: CASSVRDTYEQYF.

This clone was detected only once. This rearrangement joins TRBV6-5 to TRBJ1-5; the D gene is possibly TRBD1 (6 bases). The CDR3 extends over 14 amino acids. Germline V gene lookup returns CDR1 MNHEY and CDR2 SVGAGI. V was shortened by 0 bases and J by 5 bases, with 8 bases between the two germline ends. The CDR3 is CASSYSGAHQPQHF. As DNA, the CDR3 is TGTGCCAGCAGTTACTCGGGGGCCCATCAGCCCCAGCATTTT.

This chain connects TRBV6-6 to TRBJ2-1; 14 bases agree with TRBD2. Germline assignment: CDR1 MNHNY and CDR2 SVGAGI (reference sequence). With 5 bases clipped from V and 0 bases from J, the junction kept 3 bases outside the gene matches. CDR3 length: 17 amino acids. The CDR3 loop reads CASSRGLAGGSYNEQFF. The CDR3 nucleotides are TGTGCCAGCAGTCGAGGACTAGCGGGAGGCTCCTACAATGAGCAGTTCTTC.

The J gene is TRBJ1-5, the V gene TRBV7-9; no reliable D call. Trimming shortened V by 1 base and J by 4 bases, and 8 bases separated the two germline ends. The V gene's germline CDR1 is SEHNR and CDR2 FQNEAQ (reference sequence). This CDR3 has 14 residues. CDR3 residues: CASSLDWSNQPQHF. For the CDR3, the DNA is TGTGCCAGCAGCTTAGACTGGAGTAATCAGCCCCAGCATTTT.

The chain has TRBV5-1 and TRBJ2-7, with 11 bases fitting TRBD2. This CDR3 is 15 amino acids long. From germline, CDR1 is SGHRS and CDR2 YFSETQ. Germline trimming cut 5 bases from V and 2 bases from J; bases unmatched to any gene: 6. The DNA of the CDR3 is TGCGCCAGCAGTGCACTAGCGGGAGTCCCCTACGAGCAGTACTTC. Amino acids: CASSALAGVPYEQYF.

The chain has TRBV18 and TRBJ2-5, with D hard to call. The ends were cut back, 3 bases at V and 1 base at J, with 9 bases in the middle. Germline CDR1 KGHSH, CDR2 LQKENI. The CDR3 runs to 14 residues. DNA of the CDR3: TGTGCCAGCTCACCCCTTCGGAGCCAAGAGACCCAGTACTTC. It yields the protein CASSPLRSQETQYF.

V usage is TRBV6-2 or TRBV6-3 and J usage is TRBJ1-5, with D perhaps matching TRBD1 (5 bases). Germline V gene lookup returns CDR1 MNHEY and CDR2 SVGEGT. The germline V and J ends were trimmed by 5 bases and 3 bases, with 11 bases remaining between them. The CDR3 is 14 residues long. The CDR3 is CASSTTGPNQPQHF. The CDR3 coding sequence is TGTGCCAGCAGTACCACAGGTCCCAATCAGCCCCAGCATTTT.

J is TRBJ2-1 and V is TRBV30; TRBD2 aligns across 10 bases. The CDR3 is 14 residues long. V shed 2 bases, J shed 9 bases, and the junction held 7 bases outside the gene matches. Germline lookup yields CDR1 GTSNPN and CDR2 SVGIG (reference sequence). The CDR3 nucleotides are TGTGCCTGGAGTAAGAGCGGGGGGGCAGGTGAGCAGTTCTTC. This translates into CAWSKSGGAGEQFF.

The chain employs TRBV27 and TRBJ1-1, with D perhaps matching TRBD1 (6 bases). Germline assignment: CDR1 MNHEY and CDR2 SMNVEV (reference sequence). Between the trimmed V and J ends, which lost 5 bases and 9 bases, there was a span of 10 bases. The CDR3 runs 11 residues. The CDR3 region has the DNA TGTGCCAGCAGTCAAGGACAGAAAGCTTTCTTT. Protein: CASSQGQKAFF.